This record looks at one TCR beta chain sequence and its context. The sample belongs to a study of chemoradiotherapy in HPV16-positive cancers. The assay was immunoSEQ multiplex PCR, and TCRdb's table has in-frame clones only and misses some. The sample carries about 68,000 clones, 88% recorded once. The clonotype originates from a human donor with HPV-associated anogenital cancer. The sequencing used blood, collected from a patient who underwent chemoradiotherapy.

As DNA, the CDR3 is TGCGCCAGCAGCTTGGAGACAGGGGGCGGTTATGGCTACACCTTC. This sequence encodes CASSLETGGGYGYTF. The V gene is TRBV5-1, the J gene TRBJ1-2, with 10 bases matching TRBD1. Germline V gene lookup returns CDR1 SGHRS and CDR2 YFSETQ. Trimming took 0 bases from V and 5 from J; bases not matched to a gene: 4. CDR3 length: 15 residues.